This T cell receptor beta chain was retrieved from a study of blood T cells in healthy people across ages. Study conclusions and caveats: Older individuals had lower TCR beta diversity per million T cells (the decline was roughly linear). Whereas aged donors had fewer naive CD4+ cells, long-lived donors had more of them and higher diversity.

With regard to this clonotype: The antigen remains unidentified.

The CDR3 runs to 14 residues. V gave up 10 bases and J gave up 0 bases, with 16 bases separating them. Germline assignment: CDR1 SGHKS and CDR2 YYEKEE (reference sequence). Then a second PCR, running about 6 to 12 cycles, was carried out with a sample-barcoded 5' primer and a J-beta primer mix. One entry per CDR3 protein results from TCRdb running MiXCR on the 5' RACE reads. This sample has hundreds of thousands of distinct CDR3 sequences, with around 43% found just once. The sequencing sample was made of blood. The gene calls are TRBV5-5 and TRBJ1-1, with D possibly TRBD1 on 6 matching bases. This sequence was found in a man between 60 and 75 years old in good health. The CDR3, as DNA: TGTGCCGGTAGCTTACGGGACATGAACACTGAAGCTTTCTTT. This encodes CAGSLRDMNTEAFF.